This TCR beta chain originates from a study of OX40 agonist ivuxolimab in advanced cancers. Assay: immunoSEQ multiplex PCR; the TCRdb copy retains only in-frame clones and omits some. This sample has 76,000 or so clones, with 85% found just once. The source material was CD4+ or CD8+ T cells sorted from blood, sampled in a trial of the OX40 agonist ivuxolimab. This clonotype was obtained from an adult with an advanced solid tumor such as melanoma, head and neck, liver or kidney cancer.

CDR3 residues: CASSPRASGAHTGELFF. For the CDR3, the DNA is TGTGCCAGCTCACCCCGGGCAAGCGGGGCGCACACCGGGGAGCTGTTTTTT. The rearrangement uses TRBV18 and TRBJ2-2; 7 bases agree with TRBD2. V lost 3 bases to trimming and J lost 3 bases; unmatched junction nucleotides: 10. The CDR3 totals 17 residues. Germline-derived CDR1 and CDR2 are KGHSH and LQKENI. The variable domain in full, with the rest retrieved from reference TRBV18 and TRBJ2-2, is NAGVMQNPRHLVRRRGQEARLRCSPMKGHSHVYWYRQLPEEGLKFMVYLQKENIIDESGMPKERFSAEFPKEGPSILRIQQVVRGDSAAYFCASSPRASGAHTGELFFGEGSRLTVL.